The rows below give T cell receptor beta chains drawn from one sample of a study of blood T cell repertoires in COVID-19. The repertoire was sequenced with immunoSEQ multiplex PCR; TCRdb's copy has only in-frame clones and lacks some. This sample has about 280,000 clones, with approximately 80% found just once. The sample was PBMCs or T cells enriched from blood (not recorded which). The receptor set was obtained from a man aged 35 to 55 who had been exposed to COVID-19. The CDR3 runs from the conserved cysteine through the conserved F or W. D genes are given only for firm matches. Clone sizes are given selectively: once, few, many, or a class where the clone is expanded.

CDR3nt: TGTGCCAGCAGCACTTGGACAGGCAACACTGAAGCTTTCTTT
CDR3aa: CASSTWTGNTEAFF
d_gene: TRBD1
j_gene: TRBJ1-1
abundance: .
v_gene: TRBV9

CDR3nt: TGCAGCGTTCAAGGGTGGGGCCGCTCGAACACCGGGGAGCTGTTTTTT
CDR3aa: CSVQGWGRSNTGELFF
d_gene: .
j_gene: TRBJ2-2
abundance: .
v_gene: TRBV29-1

CDR3nt: TGTGCCAGCAGTGAACTCCCAGGCGCGGGTGAGCAGTTCTTC
CDR3aa: CASSELPGAGEQFF
d_gene: .
j_gene: TRBJ2-1
abundance: .
v_gene: TRBV6-4

CDR3nt: TGTGCCTGGAGTGTACCCGGGACTAGTTACACCGGGGAGCTGTTTTTT
CDR3aa: CAWSVPGTSYTGELFF
d_gene: TRBD2
j_gene: TRBJ2-2
abundance: .
v_gene: TRBV30

CDR3nt: TGTGCCAGCAGTTACTTGGGACAGGATAATTCACCCCTCCACTTT
CDR3aa: CASSYLGQDNSPLHF
d_gene: TRBD1
j_gene: TRBJ1-6
abundance: .
v_gene: TRBV6-5

CDR3nt: TGCGCCAGCAGTGAGAGTTTTAGCGGGAAGAACACCGGGGAGCTGTTTTTT
CDR3aa: CASSESFSGKNTGELFF
d_gene: TRBD2
j_gene: TRBJ2-2
abundance: .
v_gene: TRBV10-1

CDR3nt: TGTGCTAGTGGTTCCCCCACTCTAACTAGCGGGAGATTTAATGAGCAGTTCTTC
CDR3aa: CASGSPTLTSGRFNEQFF
d_gene: TRBD2
j_gene: TRBJ2-1
abundance: .
v_gene: TRBV12-5

CDR3nt: TGTGCCAGCAGCCCGCGCCCGGGCAGGGGTCAGCCCCACATTAATGAGCAGTTCTTC
CDR3aa: CASSPRPGRGQPHINEQFF
d_gene: .
j_gene: TRBJ2-1
abundance: once
v_gene: TRBV7-3

CDR3nt: TGTGCCTATTTCCGGGACAGGGATAGTTATGGCTACACCTTC
CDR3aa: CAYFRDRDSYGYTF
d_gene: TRBD1
j_gene: TRBJ1-2
abundance: .
v_gene: TRBV30

CDR3nt: TGTGCCAGCAGCCAAGCGCAGGGGAGTCCCTACGAGCAGTACTTC
CDR3aa: CASSQAQGSPYEQYF
d_gene: .
j_gene: TRBJ2-7
abundance: .
v_gene: TRBV3-1/TRBV3-2

CDR3nt: TGTGCCAGCTCACCTCCCGCTAGCGGGGCCTACGAGCAGTACTTC
CDR3aa: CASSPPASGAYEQYF
d_gene: TRBD2
j_gene: TRBJ2-7
abundance: few
v_gene: TRBV18

CDR3nt: TGTGCCAGCAGTCAGACAGGGGGCTCTGGAAACACCATATATTTT
CDR3aa: CASSQTGGSGNTIYF
d_gene: TRBD1
j_gene: TRBJ1-3
abundance: .
v_gene: TRBV3-1/TRBV3-2

CDR3nt: TGTGCCAGCAGTCGTGACTCCTCCTTAGGGGAGCTGTTTTTT
CDR3aa: CASSRDSSLGELFF
d_gene: .
j_gene: TRBJ2-2
abundance: once
v_gene: TRBV3-1/TRBV3-2

CDR3nt: TGCAGTGCTAGTGGGTCCCGGGACTATGGCTACACCTTC
CDR3aa: CSASGSRDYGYTF
d_gene: .
j_gene: TRBJ1-2
abundance: few
v_gene: TRBV20-1

CDR3nt: TGTGCCAGTAGTATGGGCCTAGCCCAAGGAAGCAATGAGCAGTTCTTC
CDR3aa: CASSMGLAQGSNEQFF
d_gene: .
j_gene: TRBJ2-1
abundance: .
v_gene: TRBV19

CDR3nt: TGTGCTAGTGGTTTGGTATGGCCCGGGGAGCTGTTTTTT
CDR3aa: CASGLVWPGELFF
d_gene: .
j_gene: TRBJ2-2
abundance: few
v_gene: TRBV12-5

CDR3nt: TGTGCCAGCAGAGGACAGGGTGGTTTGGAGACCCAGTACTTC
CDR3aa: CASRGQGGLETQYF
d_gene: TRBD1
j_gene: TRBJ2-5
abundance: .
v_gene: TRBV7-9

CDR3nt: TGTGCCATCAGTGAGTTAACAAGCGCGGCAGATACGCAGTATTTT
CDR3aa: CAISELTSAADTQYF
d_gene: .
j_gene: TRBJ2-3
abundance: .
v_gene: TRBV10-3

CDR3nt: TGCGCCAGCAGCTTAGTCGGAGAATCCTACAATGAGCAGTTCTTC
CDR3aa: CASSLVGESYNEQFF
d_gene: .
j_gene: TRBJ2-1
abundance: .
v_gene: TRBV5-1

CDR3nt: TGTGCCAGCAGTGTACGGGAGCGAGAGACCCAGTACTTC
CDR3aa: CASSVRERETQYF
d_gene: .
j_gene: TRBJ2-5
abundance: .
v_gene: TRBV4-2

CDR3nt: TGTGCCTGGAGTGTTACCCGCGCCGGGGAGCTGTTTTTT
CDR3aa: CAWSVTRAGELFF
d_gene: .
j_gene: TRBJ2-2
abundance: .
v_gene: TRBV30

CDR3nt: TGTGCCAGCAGTTTGATGGCGGGAGGGATCCCCGGGGAGCTGTTTTTT
CDR3aa: CASSLMAGGIPGELFF
d_gene: TRBD2
j_gene: TRBJ2-2
abundance: .
v_gene: TRBV27

CDR3nt: TGCGCCAGCAGCCAAGACTTCTTACTGACAGGTCCTCGGTACACCTTC
CDR3aa: CASSQDFLLTGPRYTF
d_gene: .
j_gene: TRBJ1-2
abundance: once
v_gene: TRBV4-1

CDR3nt: TGTGCCAGCAGCTTAGCTACGGGACAGGGGGCGGCTAACTATGGCTACACCTTC
CDR3aa: CASSLATGQGAANYGYTF
d_gene: TRBD1
j_gene: TRBJ1-2
abundance: .
v_gene: TRBV7-8

CDR3nt: TGTGCCAGCAGCTTATCGGCAGGGGCAATGGAAAAACTGTTTTTT
CDR3aa: CASSLSAGAMEKLFF
d_gene: .
j_gene: TRBJ1-4
abundance: few
v_gene: TRBV7-2

CDR3nt: TGTGCTAGTGGCCGGACTAGCGGAAACTACAATGAGCAGTTCTTC
CDR3aa: CASGRTSGNYNEQFF
d_gene: TRBD2
j_gene: TRBJ2-1
abundance: .
v_gene: TRBV12-5

CDR3nt: TGTGCCAGCAGCTCGATACAGGGGCAGCCCCAGCATTTT
CDR3aa: CASSSIQGQPQHF
d_gene: TRBD1
j_gene: TRBJ1-5
abundance: few
v_gene: TRBV11-2

CDR3nt: TGTGCCTGGAGTGTACGGGCTGGGGCCAACGTCCTGACTTTC
CDR3aa: CAWSVRAGANVLTF
d_gene: .
j_gene: TRBJ2-6
abundance: .
v_gene: TRBV30

CDR3nt: TGTGCCAGCAGCTTAGTCGCGGCAGTGGGACAGAGCTCCTATAATTCACCCCTCCACTTT
CDR3aa: CASSLVAAVGQSSYNSPLHF
d_gene: TRBD1
j_gene: TRBJ1-6
abundance: .
v_gene: TRBV11-3

CDR3nt: TGTGCCAGCAGCTTCACCCCAGGGGTCTTAGAACACAACTCTGGAAACACCATATATTTT
CDR3aa: CASSFTPGVLEHNSGNTIYF
d_gene: .
j_gene: TRBJ1-3
abundance: .
v_gene: TRBV11-3

CDR3nt: TGCAGCGCGGACGTAGTTGGGTGGACAGAAGCTAACTATGGCTACACCTTC
CDR3aa: CSADVVGWTEANYGYTF
d_gene: .
j_gene: TRBJ1-2
abundance: .
v_gene: TRBV29-1

CDR3nt: TGTGCCAGCAGTTTTGAGAACAATCAGCCCCAGCATTTT
CDR3aa: CASSFENNQPQHF
d_gene: .
j_gene: TRBJ1-5
abundance: few
v_gene: TRBV12-3/TRBV12-4

CDR3nt: TGTGCCAGCAGTTTCCGTAGCGAGCAGTACTTC
CDR3aa: CASSFRSEQYF
d_gene: .
j_gene: TRBJ2-7
abundance: .
v_gene: TRBV12-3/TRBV12-4

CDR3nt: TGCAGCGGAGGGGACAGATCAAACTATGGCTACACCTTC
CDR3aa: CSGGDRSNYGYTF
d_gene: TRBD1
j_gene: TRBJ1-2
abundance: .
v_gene: TRBV29-1

CDR3nt: TGTGCCACCAGTTCCCCGGACAGGGGGTTAGATACGCAGTATTTT
CDR3aa: CATSSPDRGLDTQYF
d_gene: TRBD1
j_gene: TRBJ2-3
abundance: once
v_gene: TRBV24-1

CDR3nt: TGTGCCAGCAGTCCTCCGGGGTGGGGCACAGATACGCAGTATTTT
CDR3aa: CASSPPGWGTDTQYF
d_gene: .
j_gene: TRBJ2-3
abundance: .
v_gene: TRBV7-8

CDR3nt: TGTGCCAGCAGCACCGAACAGGGATCCTTAGGCAATCAGCCCCAGCATTTT
CDR3aa: CASSTEQGSLGNQPQHF
d_gene: .
j_gene: TRBJ1-5
abundance: .
v_gene: TRBV5-6

CDR3nt: TGTGCCAGCAGCTGGACCGGGACAGGGGTCTACGAGCAGTACTTC
CDR3aa: CASSWTGTGVYEQYF
d_gene: TRBD1
j_gene: TRBJ2-7
abundance: .
v_gene: TRBV5-8

CDR3nt: TGTGCCAGCAGTCGGACAGGGTATGGCTACACCTTC
CDR3aa: CASSRTGYGYTF
d_gene: TRBD1
j_gene: TRBJ1-2
abundance: .
v_gene: TRBV5-5

CDR3nt: TGCGCCAGCAGTGAGCCCCTCCAGGGGGGCTACGAGCAGTACTTC
CDR3aa: CASSEPLQGGYEQYF
d_gene: .
j_gene: TRBJ2-7
abundance: .
v_gene: TRBV10-2

CDR3nt: TGTGCCAGTATCCCCGGACAGGCGTTTACTGAAGCTTTCTTT
CDR3aa: CASIPGQAFTEAFF
d_gene: TRBD1
j_gene: TRBJ1-1
abundance: once
v_gene: TRBV19

CDR3nt: TGTGCCAGCAGCTCAGGGGTTGGTACGCAGTATTTT
CDR3aa: CASSSGVGTQYF
d_gene: .
j_gene: TRBJ2-3
abundance: once
v_gene: TRBV5-5

CDR3nt: TGTGCCAGCAGCGTTTTAGCGGGAGGGGTGTTGAATGAGCAGTTCTTC
CDR3aa: CASSVLAGGVLNEQFF
d_gene: TRBD2
j_gene: TRBJ2-1
abundance: .
v_gene: TRBV9

CDR3nt: TGTGCCAGCTCACCATCCAGGGGGAATTCACCCCTCCACTTT
CDR3aa: CASSPSRGNSPLHF
d_gene: TRBD1
j_gene: TRBJ1-6
abundance: .
v_gene: TRBV18

CDR3nt: TGCGCCAGCAGCTTGGGGACAGCAACTAATGAAAAACTGTTTTTT
CDR3aa: CASSLGTATNEKLFF
d_gene: .
j_gene: TRBJ1-4
abundance: .
v_gene: TRBV5-1

CDR3nt: TGTGCCAGCCATTGGGGGGGTAATCAGCCCCAGCATTTT
CDR3aa: CASHWGGNQPQHF
d_gene: .
j_gene: TRBJ1-5
abundance: .
v_gene: TRBV27

CDR3nt: TGCAGTGCTAGTAAGGCTACCAGGTTATACGAGCAGTACTTC
CDR3aa: CSASKATRLYEQYF
d_gene: .
j_gene: TRBJ2-7
abundance: .
v_gene: TRBV20-1

CDR3nt: TGCGCCAGCAGCTTGACAGGGAATGTCGGGAATGAGCAGTTCTTC
CDR3aa: CASSLTGNVGNEQFF
d_gene: .
j_gene: TRBJ2-1
abundance: .
v_gene: TRBV5-1

CDR3nt: TGCAGCGTTACCGGGACAGGGGGCCTCAGCCCTGAAGCTTTCTTT
CDR3aa: CSVTGTGGLSPEAFF
d_gene: TRBD1
j_gene: TRBJ1-1
abundance: .
v_gene: TRBV29-1

CDR3nt: TGCGCCAGCAGCTTGGGCCCTAGCGGAGCCAACTACGAGCAGTACTTC
CDR3aa: CASSLGPSGANYEQYF
d_gene: TRBD2
j_gene: TRBJ2-7
abundance: many
v_gene: TRBV5-1